The next 10 T cell receptor beta chains were all read from a single sample in a study of T cell changes during pregnancy in multiple sclerosis. Libraries were prepared by immunoSEQ multiplex PCR; TCRdb keeps only in-frame clonotypes and omits some of them. The table lists under 70,000 clones, 92% of them singletons. The sample consisted of CD4+ T cells from peripheral blood mononuclear cells, taken after pregnancy. These receptors came from a female donor with multiple sclerosis, enrolled in a pregnancy study.

The V and J genes are TRBV19 and TRBJ2-5; 7 nucleotides align to TRBD1. This CDR3 spans 15 amino acids. The V gene's germline CDR1 is LNHDA and CDR2 SQIVND (reference sequence). Unmatched junction bases numbered 16, after V lost 10 bases and J lost 5 bases. The CDR3 DNA sequence: TGTGCCACCGCGATTAGACAGGGTAATACGGAGACCCAGTACTTC. Amino acids: CATAIRQGNTETQYF.

V is TRBV14 and J is TRBJ2-5; D may be TRBD2 (5 bases). V was shortened by 0 bases and J by 5 bases, with 16 bases between the two germline ends. Germline CDR1 and CDR2: SGHDN and FVKESK. The CDR3 is 16 amino acids. CDR3 bases: TGTGCCAGCAGCCAAGATGAGGTCGGGATCTGGGAGACCCAGTACTTC. It encodes CASSQDEVGIWETQYF.

V usage is TRBV5-4 and J usage is TRBJ2-1, with a weak D call TRBD2 (6 bases). The germline V and J ends were trimmed by 3 bases and 9 bases, with 19 bases remaining between them. The CDR3 runs to 15 residues. Germline V gene data show CDR1 as SGHNT and CDR2 as YYREEE (reference sequence). The CDR3 spells CASSSTAPGVGEQFF. CDR3 nucleotide sequence: TGTGCCAGCAGCTCGACAGCGCCGGGGGTGGGTGAGCAGTTCTTC.

For the CDR3, the DNA is TGTGCCAGCAGTCAGACGGGAATTTCCTATGGCTACACCTTC. Its translation is CASSQTGISYGYTF. The chain carries TRBV6-5 and TRBJ1-2; no definite D call. Germline V gene sequence: CDR1 MNHEY, CDR2 SVGAGI. This CDR3 contains 14 residues. V shed 5 bases and J shed 4 bases, with 14 bases lying between them.

The chain has TRBV5-5 and TRBJ2-2; 9 bases agree with TRBD2. The V segment lost 2 bases and the J segment 4 bases; nucleotides outside the gene matches: 6. The V gene's germline CDR1 is SGHKS and CDR2 YYEKEE (reference sequence). CDR3 size: 16 residues. This CDR3 is CASSFYGGGATGELFF. The CDR3 DNA reads as TGTGCCAGCAGCTTCTACGGCGGGGGGGCCACCGGGGAGCTGTTTTTT.

The chain recombines TRBV5-3 with TRBJ2-7; TRBD1 matches at 9 bases. TRBV5-3 qualifies as an ORF whose function is uncertain. The CDR3 is made up of 15 amino acids. V was clipped by 4 bases and J by 0 bases; unmatched bases: 5. CDR3 in DNA: TGTGCCAGAAGCGAAAGGACAGGGGACTCCTACGAGCAGTACTTC. Translating it yields CARSERTGDSYEQYF.

CDR3 in amino acids: CASSSGPGLESDTQYF. In nucleotides, the CDR3 is TGCGCCAGCAGCTCCGGCCCCGGACTAGAGTCCGATACGCAGTATTTT. V is TRBV5-1 and J is TRBJ2-3; TRBD2 aligns across 7 bases. The germline V gene has CDR1 SGHRS and CDR2 YFSETQ. V shed 3 bases, J shed 6 bases, and the junction held 13 bases outside the gene matches. The CDR3 has 16 amino acids.

The chain employs TRBV7-2 and TRBJ2-7; 9 nucleotides agree with TRBD1. This CDR3 spans 14 amino acids. The trim removed 3 bases at V and 7 bases at J, leaving 7 bases unmatched. The germline CDR1 and CDR2 sequences are SGHTA and FQGNSA. CDR3: CASSFTRTGDEQYF. CDR3 DNA sequence: TGTGCCAGCAGCTTCACGAGGACAGGGGATGAGCAGTACTTC.

This chain connects TRBV7-2 to TRBJ1-6; D unresolved. This CDR3 spans 16 amino acids. V lost 1 base and J lost 7, with 14 bases in between. Germline V CDR1 and CDR2: SGHTA, FQGNSA. DNA for the CDR3: TGTGCCAGCAGCTTAGGGAGGAGGGTCCCCAATTCACCCCTCCACTTT. Translated, it gives CASSLGRRVPNSPLHF.

Only one count was recorded for this clone. The chain uses TRBV27 and TRBJ1-2; the match to TRBD1 covers 7 bases. The CDR3 consists of 14 residues. V was pared by 0 bases and J by 3 bases, with 1 base of the junction left unmatched. The germline V gene encodes CDR1 MNHEY and CDR2 SMNVEV (reference sequence). This CDR3 reads CASSLSGQHYGYTF. DNA for the CDR3: TGTGCCAGCAGTTTATCGGGACAGCACTATGGCTACACCTTC.